This entry describes one T cell receptor (beta chain). What it recognizes is unknown. TCRdb reprocessed the 5' RACE reads via MiXCR and lists one record per CDR3 protein. The sample has hundreds of thousands of distinct CDR3 sequences, less than 15% seen once; the top ten hold more than 13%. The sample belongs to a study of T cells after yellow fever vaccination. Study observations and caveats: Reappearing after the booster were most of the clones from primary vaccination (96% CD4, 85% to 90% CD8). The appearance of a small share of clonotypes in both CD4 and CD8 compartments was observed.

This CDR3 spans 15 amino acids. With V trimmed by 5 bases and J by 4 bases, 5 bases remained unmatched. Sequenced material: PBMCs, taken on the day of the yellow fever booster vaccination. The TCR comes from a man in his thirties or forties who received the YFV17D yellow fever vaccine. The chain recombines TRBV12-3 or TRBV12-4 with TRBJ1-5; 10 bases map to TRBD1. Here the CDR3 DNA reads TGTGCCAGCAGTACCGGGACAGGGGTTAATCAGCCCCAGCATTTT. It yields the protein CASSTGTGVNQPQHF.